This T cell receptor (beta chain) was sequenced in a study of sequential checkpoint blockade in melanoma. Study information: Randomization was 1:1 between first-line nivolumab→ipilimumab and ipilimumab→nivolumab. Each arm's sequence ended with maintenance nivolumab.

Here immunoSEQ multiplex PCR was the method, and the copy in TCRdb shows in-frame clones only, minus some. The data show approximately 13,000 clones, with roughly 72% seen just once and roughly 25% held by the top ten. With 7 bases removed from V and 5 bases from J, the gap between germline ends came to 14 bases. CDR1 SGHVS and CDR2 FNYEAQ come from the germline V gene. This CDR3 contains 13 residues. The treatment is: randomized to nivolumab then ipilimumab (arm A) or the reverse (arm B). Patients had received no earlier DNA-damaging chemotherapy. Live CD3+CD8+ CD19− CD56− cells were sorted from PBMCs.

Here the sequenced sample was CD8+ T cells sorted from blood (inferred from file names), taken from a patient given nivolumab and ipilimumab in sequence. The clonotype comes from a human donor with melanoma. The chain uses TRBV7-6 and TRBJ1-1, with D possibly matching TRBD1 (6 bases). CDR3 protein: CASTDHRGTEAFF. As DNA, the CDR3 is TGTGCCAGCACCGATCATAGGGGGACTGAAGCTTTCTTT.